These 20 T cell receptor beta chains were sequenced from one sample in a study of PD-L1 blockade in urothelial cancer. Stated time point: peripheral blood 6 weeks after treatment start. Method: immunoSEQ multiplex PCR; TCRdb's copy keeps in-frame clones and lacks some. Altogether more than 40,000 clones are present, 83% being singletons, with the ten largest covering approximately 16%. The specimen was PBMCs, collected around atezolizumab (anti-PD-L1) treatment. The origin of the receptors is a man between 60 and 75 years old with urothelial cancer.

This chain links TRBV6-4 with TRBJ2-5; tentatively, D is TRBD2 (5 bases). Trimming cost V 6 bases and J 2 bases, with 16 bases left between them. The CDR3 loop spans 15 amino acids. Germline V gene sequence: CDR1 MRHNA, CDR2 SNTAGT. The CDR3 DNA is TGTGCCAGCAGGGCCGACACCCCGGGGCAAGAGACCCAGTACTTC. Amino acid sequence: CASRADTPGQETQYF.

This rearrangement joins TRBV7-2 to TRBJ2-5, with TRBD1 matching 7 bases. The CDR3 spans 13 residues. The germline CDR1 and CDR2 sequences are SGHTA and FQGNSA. Trimming at V came to 6 bases and at J to 5 bases, leaving 6 bases not matched to a gene. CDR3 protein: CASRGTGVETQYF. The CDR3 DNA follows: TGTGCCAGCAGGGGAACAGGGGTCGAGACCCAGTACTTC.

This chain uses TRBV7-9 with TRBJ2-7; D is perhaps TRBD2 (5 bases). Germline CDR1 reads SEHNR; CDR2 reads FQNEAQ (reference sequence). V dropped 1 base and J dropped 2 bases, with 12 bases sitting between them. The CDR3 has 15 amino acids. Here the CDR3 reads CASSLDPSPTYEQYF. CDR3 sequence (DNA): TGTGCCAGCAGCTTAGACCCTAGCCCGACCTACGAGCAGTACTTC.

The chain recombines TRBV28 with TRBJ2-7; tentatively, D is TRBD1 (5 bases). CDR3 length equals 14 residues. Trimming left V 6 bases short and J 7 bases short, with 19 bases between. Germline V gene data show CDR1 as MDHEN and CDR2 as SYDVKM. CDR3 in amino acids: CASSPPGHYREQYF. The DNA of the CDR3 is TGTGCCAGCAGCCCTCCAGGGCACTATAGGGAGCAGTACTTC.

This chain links TRBV7-8 with TRBJ2-7; 8 bases are shared with TRBD1. This CDR3 is 14 amino acids long. The trim removed 5 bases at V and 6 bases at J, leaving 9 bases unmatched. The germline CDR1 and CDR2 sequences are SGHVS and FQNEAQ. CDR3 loop: CASSLSGGASEQYF. The CDR3 nucleotides read TGTGCCAGCAGCCTTTCAGGGGGCGCGTCCGAGCAGTACTTC.

This clone showed up just a few times. V usage is TRBV2 and J usage is TRBJ2-7, with a tentative D call TRBD2 (6 bases). Germline-derived CDR1 and CDR2 are SNHLY and FYNNEI. The ends were cut back, 4 bases at V and 2 bases at J, with 12 bases in the middle. CDR3 length equals 14 residues. CDR3 region: CASSVIPGAYEQYF. In DNA, the CDR3 is TGTGCCAGCAGTGTGATCCCGGGGGCCTACGAGCAGTACTTC. Full variable domain (rest looked up from reference TRBV2 and TRBJ2-7): EPEVTQTPSHQVTQMGQEVILRCVPISNHLYFYWYRQILGQKVEFLVSFYNNEISEKSEIFDDQFSVERPDGSNFTLKIRSTKLEDSAMYFCASSVIPGAYEQYFGPGTRLTVT.

The genes are TRBV9 and TRBJ1-2; D may be TRBD1 (6 bases). Germline values: CDR1 SGDLS, CDR2 YYNGEE. The V end was cut by 0 bases, the J end by 3 bases, with 9 bases between. CDR3 length: 14 amino acids. The CDR3 DNA reads TGTGCCAGCAGCGTAGGAGGGGGGGACTATGGCTACACCTTC. Translating it yields CASSVGGGDYGYTF.

CDR3 sequence: CASSLYRAGANVLTF. The CDR3 DNA reads TGTGCCAGCAGTTTATACAGGGCTGGGGCCAACGTCCTGACTTTC. The chain is built from TRBV27 and TRBJ2-6; the D gene is possibly TRBD1 (6 bases). Per the germline V gene, CDR1 is MNHEY and CDR2 is SMNVEV (reference sequence). Trimming took off 1 base at V and 2 bases at J, with 6 bases between the two ends. This CDR3 has 15 amino acids.

The J gene is TRBJ2-3, the V gene TRBV9; TRBD1 matches at 7 bases. The length of the CDR3 is 13 residues. Looked up from germline, CDR1 is SGDLS and CDR2 is YYNGEE. V lost 3 bases and J lost 8; bases outside the gene matches: 6. CDR3 in amino acids: CASSAPQGTTQYF. DNA of the CDR3: TGTGCCAGCAGCGCTCCACAGGGGACTACGCAGTATTTT.

The chain carries TRBV7-9 and TRBJ2-3; the D gene is possibly TRBD2 (5 bases). The ends were cut back, 5 bases at V and 3 bases at J, with 18 bases in the middle. The CDR3 length is 16 residues. In germline, CDR1 is SEHNR, CDR2 FQNEAQ (reference sequence). This chain's CDR3 is CASSPRGNVITDTQYF. The CDR3 nucleotides read TGTGCCAGCAGCCCCAGAGGGAATGTAATTACAGATACGCAGTATTTT.

This chain connects TRBV6-5 to TRBJ1-1; D is unclear. With 6 bases removed from V and 1 base from J, the gap between germline ends came to 9 bases. Germline V CDR1 and CDR2: MNHEY, SVGAGI. The CDR3 extends over 13 amino acids. The CDR3 loop reads CASSSPGNTEAFF. CDR3 in DNA: TGTGCCAGCAGCTCCCCAGGGAACACTGAAGCTTTCTTT.

The chain employs TRBV5-1 and TRBJ2-1; 7 nucleotides agree with TRBD2. There are 16 residues in the CDR3. Germline CDR1 SGHRS, CDR2 YFSETQ. Trimming at V came to 3 bases and at J to 0 bases, leaving 6 bases not matched to a gene. CDR3: CASSWTRGTSYNEQFF. CDR3 nucleotides: TGCGCCAGCAGCTGGACGCGGGGGACCTCCTACAATGAGCAGTTCTTC.

This rearrangement joins TRBV14 to TRBJ2-7; TRBD2 agrees at 9 bases. This CDR3 is built from 15 residues. Losses at the gene ends were 5 bases for V and 4 bases for J; bases not matched to a gene: 9. The germline V gene encodes CDR1 SGHDN and CDR2 FVKESK. Here the CDR3 DNA reads TGTGCCAGCAGCTCGCTAGCGGGACACTCATACGAGCAGTACTTC. Translation gives CASSSLAGHSYEQYF.

The gene calls are TRBV5-4 and TRBJ2-7; perhaps TRBD1 as D (6 bases). The CDR3 sequence is 14 residues long. Trimming shortened V by 0 bases and J by 4 bases, and 11 bases separated the two germline ends. From germline, CDR1 is SGHNT and CDR2 YYREEE (reference sequence). The CDR3 DNA follows: TGTGCCAGCAGCTTGGGACAGGAGCCGTACGAGCAGTACTTC. Translation: CASSLGQEPYEQYF.

The chain is built from TRBV6-1 and TRBJ1-5; 7 bases agree with TRBD1. The CDR3 totals 15 residues. The ends lost 3 bases at V and 3 bases at J; junction bases unmatched: 5. The germline V gene has CDR1 MNHNS and CDR2 SASEGT. The CDR3 nucleotides read TGTGCCAGCAGTGACCCCGACAGGGACAATCAGCCCCAGCATTTT. The encoded protein is CASSDPDRDNQPQHF.

The chain has TRBV6-1 and TRBJ1-5; 8 bases agree with TRBD1. Per germline, CDR1 MNHNS and CDR2 SASEGT. CDR3 length: 12 residues. J lost 11 bases, V lost 3 bases, and 3 bases had no gene match. Here the CDR3 DNA reads TGTGCCAGCAGTGAGACAGGGGTGGCCCAGCATTTT. This encodes CASSETGVAQHF.

The chain uses TRBV5-1 and TRBJ1-2; 7 bases agree with TRBD1. Trimming removed 1 base from V and 1 base from J; junction bases left unmatched: 4. Germline V gene sequence: CDR1 SGHRS, CDR2 YFSETQ. The CDR3 runs to 15 residues. The CDR3 bases are TGCGCCAGCAGCTTGACAGGGGACATTAACTATGGCTACACCTTC. It specifies CASSLTGDINYGYTF.

V usage is TRBV4-2 and J usage is TRBJ1-5, with D possibly matching TRBD1 (5 bases). Germline V gene lookup returns CDR1 LGHNA and CDR2 YNFKEQ. Trimming removed 0 bases at V and 3 bases at J, with 9 bases between. This CDR3 is built from 15 residues. CDR3 DNA sequence: TGTGCCAGCAGCCAAGAGCAGACAGACAATCAGCCCCAGCATTTT. It yields the protein CASSQEQTDNQPQHF.

This clone has a handful of counts. This chain joins TRBV29-1 and TRBJ1-5; 7 nucleotides agree with TRBD1. This CDR3 is 13 amino acids long. V lost 6 bases to trimming and J lost 3 bases; unmatched junction nucleotides: 5. Germline values: CDR1 SQVTM, CDR2 ANQGSEA. The CDR3 region is CSVRDRDNQPQHF. The CDR3, as DNA: TGCAGCGTCCGAGACAGGGACAATCAGCCCCAGCATTTT.

The gene calls are TRBV7-9 and TRBJ1-2, with D possibly TRBD1 on 5 matching bases. In germline, CDR1 is SEHNR, CDR2 FQNEAQ (reference sequence). The germline V and J ends were trimmed by 5 bases and 0 bases, with 10 bases remaining between them. This CDR3 comprises 14 residues. The CDR3 protein is CASSPSTANYGYTF. The DNA of the CDR3 is TGTGCCAGCAGCCCTTCGACAGCTAACTATGGCTACACCTTC.